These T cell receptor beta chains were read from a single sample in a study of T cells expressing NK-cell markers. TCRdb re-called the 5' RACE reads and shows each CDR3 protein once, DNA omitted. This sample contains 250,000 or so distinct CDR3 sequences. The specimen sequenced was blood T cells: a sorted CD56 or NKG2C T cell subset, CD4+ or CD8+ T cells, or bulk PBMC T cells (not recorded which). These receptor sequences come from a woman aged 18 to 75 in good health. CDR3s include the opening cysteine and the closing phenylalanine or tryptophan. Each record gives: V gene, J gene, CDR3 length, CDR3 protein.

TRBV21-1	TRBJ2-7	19	CASSNLPGQGPTLSPEQYF
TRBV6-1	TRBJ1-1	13	CASSKFRNTEAFF
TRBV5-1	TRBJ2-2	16	CASSLVLAVNTGELFF
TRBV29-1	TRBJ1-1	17	CSVEARGGSRMNTEAFF
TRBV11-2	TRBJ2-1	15	CASSRIAGDYNEQFF
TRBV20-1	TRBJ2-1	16	CSARGAGESSYNEQFF
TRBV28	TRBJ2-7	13	CASSATWDSEQYF
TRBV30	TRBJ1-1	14	CAWSVLKLPGEAFF
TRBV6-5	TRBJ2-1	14	CASSWGQNYNEQFF
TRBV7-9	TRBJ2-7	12	CASSLNRILKYF
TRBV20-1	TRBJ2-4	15	CSASGGRLGSQVQYF
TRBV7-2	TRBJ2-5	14	CASSLGTSAGPQYF
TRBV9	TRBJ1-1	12	CASGMVNTEAFF
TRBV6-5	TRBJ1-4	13	CASSYSQNEKLFF
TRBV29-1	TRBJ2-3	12	CTAGGATDTQYF
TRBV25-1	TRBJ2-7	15	CASSESPAGVYEQYF
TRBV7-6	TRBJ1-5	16	CASSLGTGQGNQPQHF
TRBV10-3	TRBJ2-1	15	CAINPGAGSYNEQFF
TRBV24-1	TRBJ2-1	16	CATSDQLAGGYNEQFF
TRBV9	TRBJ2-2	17	CASSPGRAGVNTGELFF
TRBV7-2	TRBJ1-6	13	CASSPSRESPLHF
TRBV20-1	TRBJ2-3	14	CSPGGVPVSDTQYF
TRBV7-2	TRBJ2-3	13	CASSEQSTDTQYF
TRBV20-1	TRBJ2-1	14	CSAEGRRSYNEQFF
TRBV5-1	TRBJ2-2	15	CASSLRDRDNGELFF
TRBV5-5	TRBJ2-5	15	CASRRAGTGKETQYF